The 20 T cell receptor beta chains listed next were all sequenced from one sample in a study of cytomegalovirus exposure and HLA in healthy donors. Primers: 60 Vbeta forward and 13 Jbeta reverse. TCRdb keeps only in-frame clones here, not all; method: immunoSEQ multiplex PCR. The sample yields some 190,000 clones, 70% to 75% seen once. Input material: PBMCs. Every receptor here comes from a woman aged 25 to 39 in good health and CMV-seropositive.

This clone turned up a few times. The CDR3 reads CASRGDSNYEQYF. The CDR3 bases are TGTGCCAGCAGGGGGGACAGCAACTACGAGCAGTACTTC. The rearrangement links TRBV6-5 to TRBJ2-7; TRBD1 agrees at 7 bases. Losses at the gene ends were 6 bases for V and 3 bases for J; bases not matched to a gene: 5. CDR1 is MNHEY and CDR2 is SVGAGI in the germline V gene. The CDR3 totals 13 residues.

This rearrangement joins TRBV2 to TRBJ2-7; 7 bases match TRBD1. V dropped 5 bases and J dropped 5; count of bases not matched to a gene: 9. The CDR3 totals 14 residues. Germline CDR1 reads SNHLY; CDR2 reads FYNNEI. CDR3 protein: CASSPPNRGNEQYF. In DNA form, the CDR3 reads TGTGCCAGCAGTCCTCCCAACAGGGGCAACGAGCAGTACTTC.

This clone was seen only a few times. The rearrangement links TRBV6-1 to TRBJ2-2, with TRBD2 matching over 7 bases. J gave up 5 bases and V 5 bases, and 2 bases lay outside the gene matches. This CDR3 contains 13 residues. CDR1 is MNHNS and CDR2 is SASEGT in the germline V gene. CDR3 sequence (DNA): TGTGCCAGCAGTTGGGGGGGGACCGGGGAGCTGTTTTTT. Amino acid sequence: CASSWGGTGELFF.

For this clone: The junction departs from the called germline gene at one end, perhaps through a read error. This rearrangement joins TRBV16 to TRBJ1-1, with D possibly TRBD1 on 5 matching bases. The CDR3 spans 15 residues. Looked up from germline, CDR1 is KGHSY and CDR2 is FQNENV. The CDR3 DNA reads as TGTGTCAGCAGCCAATCCCACACAGGGAACACTGAAGCTTTCTTT. It specifies CVSSQSHTGNTEAFF.

The chain uses TRBV18 and TRBJ2-7, with 9 bases aligning to TRBD1. V trimming: 1 base; J trimming: 3 bases; junction bases outside the gene matches: 1. The CDR3 is made up of 14 amino acids. CDR1 KGHSH and CDR2 LQKENI come from the germline V gene. The CDR3 sequence: CASSPRQGVYEQYF. CDR3 DNA sequence: TGTGCCAGCTCACCACGACAGGGGGTCTACGAGCAGTACTTC.

The chain links TRBV13 to TRBJ2-7, with TRBD1 matching 7 bases. V lost 1 base, J lost 2 bases, and 14 bases stayed unmatched. Germline V gene lookup returns CDR1 PRHDT and CDR2 FYEKMQ (reference sequence). The CDR3 is made up of 18 amino acids. CDR3 sequence reads: CASSLAHHDRVVPYEQYF. The DNA of the CDR3 is TGTGCCAGCAGCTTAGCCCACCACGACAGGGTAGTTCCCTACGAGCAGTACTTC.

The sample holds a few counts of this clone. The rearrangement uses TRBV7-2 and TRBJ2-7; 9 bases map to TRBD2. The germline CDR1 and CDR2 sequences are SGHTA and FQGNSA. CDR3 length: 13 amino acids. The V segment lost 6 bases and the J segment 2 bases; nucleotides outside the gene matches: 2. The CDR3 nucleotides read TGTGCCAGCAGAGCTAGCGGGACCTACGAGCAGTACTTC. The encoded protein is CASRASGTYEQYF.

The chain joins TRBV19 to TRBJ2-2, with D tentatively TRBD2 (5 bases). Germline assignment: CDR1 LNHDA and CDR2 SQIVND (reference sequence). The CDR3 totals 15 residues. The V gene lost 2 bases and the J gene lost 1 base, with 8 bases spanning the gap. CDR3 sequence: CASSILSGNTGELFF. The CDR3 coding sequence is TGTGCCAGTAGTATACTGAGCGGGAACACCGGGGAGCTGTTTTTT.

The rearrangement links TRBV7-6 to TRBJ2-2; 10 bases are shared with TRBD2. Germline V CDR1 and CDR2: SGHVS, FNYEAQ. The CDR3 runs 16 residues. V gave up 4 bases and J gave up 7 bases; unmatched junction bases: 9. The CDR3 DNA reads as TGTGCCAGCAGCTCTAGCGGGAGCTTGAGGATCGGGGAGCTGTTTTTT. Translating it yields CASSSSGSLRIGELFF.

This clone was seen a handful of times. V usage is TRBV11-3 and J usage is TRBJ1-1, with D possibly being TRBD1 (5 bases). V was clipped by 5 bases and J by 1 base, with 11 bases between them. The germline V gene encodes CDR1 SGHNT and CDR2 YENEEA. There are 14 residues in the CDR3. CDR3 nucleotide sequence: TGTGCCAGCAGCCCCCTGGGGGGGAACACTGAAGCTTTCTTT. Amino acid sequence: CASSPLGGNTEAFF.

The chain carries TRBV7-2 and TRBJ2-2; 7 bases align to TRBD1. J lost 0 bases, V lost 3 bases, and 1 base had no gene match. Germline V gene sequence: CDR1 SGHTA, CDR2 FQGNSA. This CDR3 is built from 15 residues. DNA for the CDR3: TGTGCCAGCAGCTTCGGGACAGCGAACACCGGGGAGCTGTTTTTT. The encoded protein is CASSFGTANTGELFF.

The chain employs TRBV18 and TRBJ2-7; TRBD1 matches 11 bases. This CDR3 is built from 14 residues. V gave up 3 bases and J gave up 6 bases; unmatched junction bases: 4. From germline, CDR1 is KGHSH and CDR2 LQKENI. DNA of the CDR3: TGTGCCAGCTCACCGGGACAGGGGGTCGGCGAGCAGTACTTC. Protein: CASSPGQGVGEQYF.

This sequence joins TRBV14 and TRBJ2-1, with D perhaps TRBD2 (6 bases). The germline V gene encodes CDR1 SGHDN and CDR2 FVKESK. V lost 5 bases to trimming and J lost 2 bases, with 13 bases between them. CDR3 length: 15 residues. As DNA, the CDR3 is TGTGCCAGCAGCGATCTACTAGCAGCCTACAATGAGCAGTTCTTC. This encodes CASSDLLAAYNEQFF.

The V and J genes are TRBV7-9 and TRBJ2-3; 9 bases match TRBD2. Looked up from germline, CDR1 is SEHNR and CDR2 is FQNEAQ (reference sequence). The CDR3 has 16 amino acids. V was pared by 4 bases and J by 5 bases, with 10 bases of the junction left unmatched. CDR3 sequence: CASSSTGGRGEDTQYF. CDR3 sequence (DNA): TGTGCCAGCAGCTCAACGGGCGGGAGGGGAGAAGATACGCAGTATTTT.

CDR3 sequence (DNA): TGTGCCAGCAGCCAAGGGACTGTCCAAGAGACCCAGTACTTC. Residues: CASSQGTVQETQYF. The V gene is TRBV4-2, the J gene TRBJ2-5; possibly TRBD2 for D (5 bases). Germline values: CDR1 LGHNA, CDR2 YNFKEQ. The CDR3 has 14 residues. Between the trimmed V and J ends, which lost 1 base and 1 base, there was a span of 7 bases.

With regard to this clone: The same CDR3 also results from other DNA sequences found in this sample. This chain links TRBV19 with TRBJ2-2, with no clear D. Germline CDR1 LNHDA, CDR2 SQIVND (reference sequence). The CDR3 loop spans 14 amino acids. With 6 bases removed from V and 0 bases from J, the gap between germline ends came to 8 bases. The CDR3 loop reads CASRMSPNTGELFF. CDR3 coding DNA: TGTGCCAGTAGGATGAGCCCGAACACCGGGGAGCTGTTTTTT.

V gene TRBV6-5 combines with J gene TRBJ1-1, with a weak D call TRBD1 (5 bases). V shed 6 bases and J shed 5 bases, with 10 bases lying between them. The length of the CDR3 is 12 residues. Germline V gene lookup returns CDR1 MNHEY and CDR2 SVGAGI. The CDR3: CASRPGGTEAFF. The CDR3 bases are TGTGCCAGCAGGCCGGGGGGGACTGAAGCTTTCTTT.

The chain employs TRBV5-1 and TRBJ2-1; 9 bases are shared with TRBD2. The CDR3 covers 15 residues. Unmatched junction bases numbered 4, after V lost 4 bases and J lost 2 bases. Germline-derived CDR1 and CDR2 are SGHRS and YFSETQ. The CDR3 bases are TGCGCCAGCAGCGGAGGACTAGCGACCTACAATGAGCAGTTCTTC. This codes for CASSGGLATYNEQFF.

This clone was detected once. This chain connects TRBV5-6 to TRBJ2-1; unclear D gene. The germline V gene encodes CDR1 SGHDT and CDR2 YYEEEE. Trimming cost V 5 bases and J 5 bases, with 5 bases left between them. The CDR3 contains 11 residues. CDR3 nucleotides: TGTGCCAGCAGGACACACAATGAGCAGTTCTTC. Translating it yields CASRTHNEQFF.

The gene calls are TRBV27 and TRBJ1-1, with 7 bases that match TRBD1. CDR1 and CDR2 from the germline V gene are MNHEY and SMNVEV (reference sequence). J gave up 10 bases and V 11 bases, and 13 bases lay outside the gene matches. The CDR3 contains 12 residues. CDR3 in amino acids: CAARDSLRGAFF. The CDR3 nucleotides are TGTGCCGCCAGGGACAGCTTGAGGGGAGCTTTCTTT.